The next 23 T cell receptor beta chains were all read from a single sample in a study of T cell responses to AZD1222 COVID-19 vaccine. Assay used: immunoSEQ multiplex PCR; TCRdb lists only in-frame clones, some missing. Of around 100,000 clones listed, 80% to 95% are singletons. The sample was peripheral blood, taken on day 0 of AZD1222 vaccination. The receptors derive from an adult in good health.

The chain is built from TRBV27 and TRBJ2-1, with TRBD2 identical over 15 bases. The CDR3 consists of 16 residues. Trimming cost V 2 bases and J 9 bases; bases outside gene matches: 5. Germline CDR1 is MNHEY and CDR2 is SMNVEV (reference sequence). The CDR3 DNA sequence: TGTGCCAGCAGTTTACGGACTAGCGGGAGGGCCGGTGAGCAGTTCTTC. This encodes CASSLRTSGRAGEQFF.

J is TRBJ2-2 and V is TRBV5-1; a possible D gene is TRBD2 (5 bases). V gave up 0 bases and J gave up 0 bases, with 6 bases separating them. The V gene's germline CDR1 is SGHRS and CDR2 YFSETQ. The CDR3 consists of 15 residues. The CDR3 here is CASSLGTANTGELFF. The CDR3 DNA is TGCGCCAGCAGCTTGGGGACTGCGAACACCGGGGAGCTGTTTTTT.

The V gene is TRBV6-5, the J gene TRBJ2-2, with TRBD1 matching 10 bases. CDR1 is MNHEY, CDR2 SVGAGI, per germline. Losses at the gene ends were 2 bases for V and 5 bases for J; bases not matched to a gene: 2. The CDR3 has 15 residues. The CDR3 protein is CASSYMGQGTGELFF. The CDR3 DNA sequence: TGTGCCAGCAGTTACATGGGACAGGGGACCGGGGAGCTGTTTTTT.

V is TRBV19 and J is TRBJ1-2; 9 nucleotides match TRBD1. Trimming at V came to 7 bases and at J to 4 bases, leaving 10 bases not matched to a gene. CDR1 and CDR2 from the germline V gene are LNHDA and SQIVND (reference sequence). The CDR3 contains 15 residues. The CDR3 nucleotides are TGTGCCAGTACTGCCCGGGGACAGGGCCCCTATGGCTACACCTTC. Amino acid sequence: CASTARGQGPYGYTF.

This clone was seen a single time. The chain has TRBV5-6 and TRBJ2-1; 7 bases are a match to TRBD2. The ends lost 3 bases at V and 3 bases at J; junction bases unmatched: 12. Germline-derived CDR1 and CDR2 are SGHDT and YYEEEE. The CDR3 length is 17 residues. The CDR3 loop is CASSSSFRDYIYNEQFF. The CDR3 region has the DNA TGTGCCAGCAGCTCATCGTTCCGGGACTACATCTACAATGAGCAGTTCTTC. Drawing the rest from reference TRBV5-6 and TRBJ2-1, the complete variable domain is DAGVTQSPTHLIKTRGQQVTLRCSPKSGHDTVSWYQQALGQGPQFIFQYYEEEERQRGNFPDRFSGHQFPNYSSELNVNALLLGDSALYLCASSSSFRDYIYNEQFFGPGTRLTVL.

The CDR3 region has the DNA TGCGCCAGCAGGCGGACAGGGCTCACCGGGGAGCTGTTTTTT. This translates into CASRRTGLTGELFF. The gene calls are TRBV5-1 and TRBJ2-2; the match to TRBD1 covers 8 bases. V was pared by 5 bases and J by 4 bases, with 4 bases of the junction left unmatched. The CDR3 runs to 14 residues. Germline-derived CDR1 and CDR2 are SGHRS and YFSETQ.

This rearrangement joins TRBV9 to TRBJ1-4; D is unclear. Deletions cut 1 base from V and 8 bases from J, with 15 bases between. Looked up from germline, CDR1 is SGDLS and CDR2 is YYNGEE. The length of the CDR3 is 15 residues. The CDR3 nucleotides read TGTGCCAGCAGCGTATACGCCTGGGAGGGAGAAAAACTGTTTTTT. Translation: CASSVYAWEGEKLFF.

The chain links TRBV11-2 to TRBJ2-7, with D unclear. Germline CDR1 SGHAT, CDR2 FQNNGV. V lost 3 bases to trimming and J lost 2 bases, with 8 bases between them. This CDR3 contains 13 residues. The CDR3 coding sequence is TGTGCCAGCAGCTTCTCAGGAGCCTACGAGCAGTACTTC. Translating gives CASSFSGAYEQYF.

The chain links TRBV27 to TRBJ2-7; 10 nucleotides agree with TRBD2. Trimming removed 2 bases from V and 4 bases from J; junction bases left unmatched: 8. CDR1 MNHEY and CDR2 SMNVEV come from the germline V gene (reference sequence). CDR3 size: 16 residues. The CDR3, as DNA: TGTGCCAGCAGTTTAAGGGCTAGCGGGAGCTATTACGAGCAGTACTTC. It codes for CASSLRASGSYYEQYF.

The chain has TRBV28 and TRBJ2-7; the D gene is possibly TRBD2 (5 bases). V was clipped by 5 bases and J by 7 bases, with 12 bases between them. The CDR3 has 12 residues. CDR1 and CDR2 from the germline V gene are MDHEN and SYDVKM. The CDR3 DNA is TGTGCCAGCAGTACTCCTAGCTTAGAGCAGTACTTC. Translation gives CASSTPSLEQYF.

V gene TRBV19 combines with J gene TRBJ1-1; D gene unclear. V was pared by 1 base and J by 1 base, with 10 bases between. CDR3 length equals 15 residues. Germline CDR1 reads LNHDA; CDR2 reads SQIVND (reference sequence). CDR3 in amino acids: CASSIGGMKNTEAFF. The CDR3, as DNA: TGTGCCAGTAGTATAGGAGGGATGAAGAACACTGAAGCTTTCTTT.

The chain employs TRBV4-1 and TRBJ2-1, with D perhaps TRBD2 (5 bases). The CDR3 contains 13 residues. The V end was cut by 0 bases, the J end by 8 bases, with 8 bases between. Germline-derived CDR1 and CDR2 are MGHRA and YSYEKL. DNA for the CDR3: TGCGCCAGCAGCCAAGATAGGAGGTATGAGCAGTTCTTC. Protein product: CASSQDRRYEQFF.

This chain links TRBV19 with TRBJ1-1; a weak D match, TRBD1 (5 bases). V lost 7 bases, J lost 0 bases, and 15 bases lay in between. CDR3 length: 15 residues. Germline V CDR1 and CDR2: LNHDA, SQIVND (reference sequence). CDR3 amino acids: CASTITTAMNTEAFF. The CDR3 coding sequence is TGTGCCAGTACCATTACGACAGCCATGAACACTGAAGCTTTCTTT.

The CDR3 loop reads CASSGQGAKNYGYTF. Written as DNA, the CDR3 is TGTGCCAGCAGCGGACAGGGGGCAAAGAACTATGGCTACACCTTC. The chain links TRBV2 to TRBJ1-2; 11 positions agree with TRBD1. The V segment lost 6 bases and the J segment 2 bases; nucleotides outside the gene matches: 5. The CDR3 contains 15 residues. Germline CDR1 reads SNHLY; CDR2 reads FYNNEI. Full variable domain (missing parts from reference TRBV2 and TRBJ1-2): EPEVTQTPSHQVTQMGQEVILRCVPISNHLYFYWYRQILGQKVEFLVSFYNNEISEKSEIFDDQFSVERPDGSNFTLKIRSTKLEDSAMYFCASSGQGAKNYGYTFGSGTRLTVV.

The V gene is TRBV18, the J gene TRBJ2-3, with a tentative D call TRBD1 (5 bases). CDR1 is KGHSH and CDR2 is LQKENI in the germline V gene. The V end was cut by 2 bases, the J end by 3 bases, with 12 bases between. The CDR3 totals 15 residues. The CDR3 reads CASSPSQGSTDTQYF. The CDR3 region has the DNA TGTGCCAGCTCACCAAGTCAGGGTTCGACAGATACGCAGTATTTT.

The V gene is TRBV4-1, the J gene TRBJ2-5; 9 bases fit TRBD2. This CDR3 region has 14 residues. With V trimmed by 4 bases and J by 2 bases, 2 bases remained unmatched. CDR1 is MGHRA, CDR2 YSYEKL, per germline. The CDR3 region is CASSRLAGQETQYF. The CDR3 bases are TGCGCCAGCAGCCGTCTAGCGGGACAAGAGACCCAGTACTTC.

The chain is built from TRBV6-5 and TRBJ2-7; tentative D call: TRBD1 (8 bases). The germline CDR1 and CDR2 sequences are MNHEY and SVGAGI. V lost 7 bases and J 4 bases, leaving 17 bases between the germline ends. CDR3 length equals 14 residues. The DNA for the CDR3 is TGTGCCAGCAACCATGGACAGGGACTATACGAGCAGTACTTC. It yields the protein CASNHGQGLYEQYF.

This chain connects TRBV6-5 to TRBJ1-1; D call uncertain. Germline V gene sequence: CDR1 MNHEY, CDR2 SVGAGI. V was pared by 4 bases and J by 1 base, with 10 bases between. This CDR3 contains 14 residues. This chain's CDR3 is CASSFDGGNTEAFF. CDR3 in DNA: TGTGCCAGCAGTTTTGACGGAGGGAACACTGAAGCTTTCTTT.

V and J are TRBV29-1 and TRBJ2-5, with no clear D. Germline V gives CDR1 SQVTM, CDR2 ANQGSEA. Trimming shortened V by 4 bases and J by 7 bases, and 10 bases separated the two germline ends. CDR3 size: 11 residues. In DNA, the CDR3 is TGCAGCGTTGTGGTCGGCCGGACCCAGTACTTC. Amino acids: CSVVVGRTQYF.

The gene calls are TRBV10-1 and TRBJ1-6, with 8 nucleotides matching TRBD1. Germline V gene lookup returns CDR1 WNHNN and CDR2 SYGVQD (reference sequence). The V and J ends lost 2 bases and 9 bases, in that order; junction bases with no gene match: 3. The CDR3 is made up of 14 amino acids. The CDR3 nucleotides read TGCGCCAGCAGTGAGGGACAGGGCATTTCACCCCTCCACTTT. Its translation is CASSEGQGISPLHF.

CDR3 amino acids: CASSEDRYYGYTF. CDR3 nucleotide sequence: TGTGCCAGCAGTGAAGACAGGTATTATGGCTACACCTTC. The rearrangement uses TRBV2 and TRBJ1-2; perhaps TRBD1 as D (5 bases). Germline CDR1 reads SNHLY; CDR2 reads FYNNEI. Trimming left V 1 base short and J 5 bases short, with 8 bases between. This CDR3 has 13 residues.

The chain uses TRBV18 and TRBJ1-5, with 7 positions matching TRBD1. Germline assignment: CDR1 KGHSH and CDR2 LQKENI. The trim removed 4 bases at V and 0 bases at J, leaving 12 bases unmatched. This CDR3 spans 18 amino acids. CDR3 sequence (DNA): TGTGCCAGCTCACAACAACCGGGACAGTCTTATAGCAATCAGCCCCAGCATTTT. Translated, it gives CASSQQPGQSYSNQPQHF.

The rearrangement uses TRBV11-3 and TRBJ2-6; tentative D call: TRBD1 (8 bases). CDR1 is SGHNT, CDR2 YENEEA, per germline. Trimming took 5 bases from V and 0 from J, leaving 23 bases between them. CDR3 length equals 20 residues. CDR3 nucleotides: TGTGCCAGCAGCAGACGAAAGGACAGGGAGGGGGACTCTGGGGCCAACGTCCTGACTTTC. It is translated as CASSRRKDREGDSGANVLTF.